This T cell receptor (beta chain) was found in a study of shared clonotypes between healthy human individuals. At a deep level, the assay was run. For every subset, genomic DNA was evenly distributed across several immunoSEQ plates. Only in-frame clones appear in the TCRdb table, and some are missing; sequencing was by immunoSEQ multiplex PCR. The table has about 490,000 clones, about 78% seen once. Findings and caveats of the study: Having only a few donors restricted how much genetic and exposure-history diversity was captured.

Trimming pared 6 bases from V and 6 bases from J, leaving 10 bases between. The V gene's germline CDR1 is MNHNY and CDR2 SVGAGI (reference sequence). CDR3 length: 12 amino acids. Donors, healthy HIV-negative adults, lacked recent acute infections or vaccinations. A word on this clone: What it recognizes is unknown.

The chain carries TRBV6-6 and TRBJ2-3; the D is unclear. Sequencing was done on a sample of PBMCs. This clonotype originated in a woman aged 35 to 49 in good health. Some clones in this sample may be carry-over from other donors' samples. In DNA, the CDR3 is TGTGCCAGCAGCCTCTTGGTGGATACGCAGTATTTT. Amino acid sequence: CASSLLVDTQYF.